This paragraph reports one T cell receptor (beta chain). This sample is drawn from a study of cytomegalovirus exposure and HLA in healthy donors. Germline CDR1 is SGHRS and CDR2 is YFSETQ. This CDR3 region has 15 residues. Trimming stripped 3 bases from V and 1 base from J, with 13 bases between. Primers for the PCR totalled 60 Vbeta and 13 Jbeta. Measured with immunoSEQ multiplex PCR; TCRdb has only the in-frame clones, and not every one. Of 150,000 to 200,000 clones listed, more than 60% were seen once; the top ten hold 4.9%. The genes are TRBV5-1 and TRBJ1-1; D possibly corresponds to TRBD1 (5 bases). Source material: PBMCs. The source is a male donor in good health and CMV-seronegative. CDR3 amino acids: CASSSFGGWNTEAFF. CDR3 bases: TGCGCCAGCAGCTCTTTCGGGGGTTGGAACACTGAAGCTTTCTTT.